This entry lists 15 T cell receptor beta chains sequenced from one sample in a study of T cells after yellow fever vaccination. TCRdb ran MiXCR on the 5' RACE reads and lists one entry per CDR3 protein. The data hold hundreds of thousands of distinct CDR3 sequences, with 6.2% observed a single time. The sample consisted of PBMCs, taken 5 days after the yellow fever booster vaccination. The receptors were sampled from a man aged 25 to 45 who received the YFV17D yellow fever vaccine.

DNA for the CDR3: TGCAGCGGCCAGCGGGGCCCCTACGAGCAGTACTTC. Its protein is CSGQRGPYEQYF. The chain recombines TRBV29-1 with TRBJ2-7; 7 nucleotides agree with TRBD2. The CDR3 loop spans 12 amino acids. The germline V gene encodes CDR1 SQVTM and CDR2 ANQGSEA. Losses at the gene ends were 7 bases for V and 2 bases for J; bases not matched to a gene: 5.

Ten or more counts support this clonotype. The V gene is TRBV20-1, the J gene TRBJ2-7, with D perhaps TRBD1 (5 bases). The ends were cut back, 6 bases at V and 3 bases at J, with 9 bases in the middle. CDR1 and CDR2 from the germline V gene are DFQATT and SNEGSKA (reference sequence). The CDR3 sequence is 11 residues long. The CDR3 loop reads CSAAQVYEQYF. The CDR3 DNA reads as TGCAGTGCCGCACAGGTCTACGAGCAGTACTTC.

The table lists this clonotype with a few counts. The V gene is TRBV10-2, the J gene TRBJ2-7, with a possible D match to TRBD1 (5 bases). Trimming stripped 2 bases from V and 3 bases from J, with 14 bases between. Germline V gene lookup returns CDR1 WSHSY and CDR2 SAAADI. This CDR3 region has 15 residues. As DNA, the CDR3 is TGCGCCAGCAGTGAGAGGCAGGGTTTCGTCTACGAGCAGTACTTC. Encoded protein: CASSERQGFVYEQYF.

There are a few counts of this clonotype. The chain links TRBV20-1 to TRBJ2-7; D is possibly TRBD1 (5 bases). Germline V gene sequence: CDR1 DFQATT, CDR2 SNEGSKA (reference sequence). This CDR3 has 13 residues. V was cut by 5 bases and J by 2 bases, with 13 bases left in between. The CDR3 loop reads CSAGDRTPYEQYF. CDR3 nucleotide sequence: TGCAGTGCTGGTGACAGAACCCCCTACGAGCAGTACTTC.

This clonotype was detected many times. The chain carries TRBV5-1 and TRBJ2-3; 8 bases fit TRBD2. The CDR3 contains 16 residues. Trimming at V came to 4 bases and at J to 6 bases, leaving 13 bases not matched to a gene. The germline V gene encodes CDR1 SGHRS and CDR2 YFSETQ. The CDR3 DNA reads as TGCGCCAGCAGCGCTCGGGGGGGCAATCTAGAGGATACGCAGTATTTT. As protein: CASSARGGNLEDTQYF.

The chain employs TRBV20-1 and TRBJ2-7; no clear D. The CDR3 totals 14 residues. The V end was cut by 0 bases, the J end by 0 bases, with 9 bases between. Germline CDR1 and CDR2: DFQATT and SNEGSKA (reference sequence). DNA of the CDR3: TGCAGTGCTAGAGATTTCGCCGGCTCCTACGAGCAGTACTTC. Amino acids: CSARDFAGSYEQYF.

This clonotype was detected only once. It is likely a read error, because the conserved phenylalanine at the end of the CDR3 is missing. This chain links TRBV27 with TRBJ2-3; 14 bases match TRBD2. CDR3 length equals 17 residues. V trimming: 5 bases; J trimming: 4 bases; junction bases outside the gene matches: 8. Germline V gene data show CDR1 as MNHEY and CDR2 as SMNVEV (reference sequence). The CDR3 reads CASSPRTSGRLADTQYS. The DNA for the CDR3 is TGTGCCAGCAGTCCCCGGACTAGCGGGAGGCTAGCAGATACGCAGTATTCT.

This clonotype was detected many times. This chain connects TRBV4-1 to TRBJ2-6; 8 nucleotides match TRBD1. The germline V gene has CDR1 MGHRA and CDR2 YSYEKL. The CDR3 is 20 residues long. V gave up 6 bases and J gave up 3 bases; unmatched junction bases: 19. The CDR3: CASRKEAKVTGGRGANVLTF. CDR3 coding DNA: TGCGCCAGCAGGAAAGAAGCCAAGGTCACAGGGGGGCGTGGGGCCAACGTCCTGACTTTC.

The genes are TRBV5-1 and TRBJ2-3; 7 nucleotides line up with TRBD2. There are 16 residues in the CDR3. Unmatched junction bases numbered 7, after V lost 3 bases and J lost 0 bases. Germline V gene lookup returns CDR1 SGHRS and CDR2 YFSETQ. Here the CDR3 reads CASSSGTSASTDTQYF. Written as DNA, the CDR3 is TGCGCCAGCAGCTCGGGAACTAGCGCTAGCACAGATACGCAGTATTTT.

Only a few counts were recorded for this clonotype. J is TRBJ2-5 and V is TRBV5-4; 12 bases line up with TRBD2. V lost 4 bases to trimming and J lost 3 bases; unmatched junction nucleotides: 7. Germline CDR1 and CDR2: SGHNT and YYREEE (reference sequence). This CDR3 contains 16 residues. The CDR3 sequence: CASSPLAGGKKETQYF. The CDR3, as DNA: TGTGCCAGCAGCCCGCTAGCGGGAGGGAAGAAAGAGACCCAGTACTTC.

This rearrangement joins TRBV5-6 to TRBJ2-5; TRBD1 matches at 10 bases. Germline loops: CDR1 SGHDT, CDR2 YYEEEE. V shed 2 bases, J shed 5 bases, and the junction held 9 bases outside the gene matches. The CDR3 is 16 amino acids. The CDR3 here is CASSLGTGDVWETQYF. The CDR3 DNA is TGTGCCAGCAGCTTAGGGACAGGGGATGTTTGGGAGACCCAGTACTTC.

CDR3 in amino acids: CASSPGLAGVQETQYF. In nucleotides, the CDR3 is TGTGCCAGCTCACCCGGACTAGCGGGAGTTCAAGAGACCCAGTACTTC. J is TRBJ2-5 and V is TRBV18, with 13 bases fitting TRBD2. The CDR3 runs to 16 residues. V shed 3 bases, J shed 2 bases, and the junction held 3 bases outside the gene matches. Germline V gives CDR1 KGHSH, CDR2 LQKENI.

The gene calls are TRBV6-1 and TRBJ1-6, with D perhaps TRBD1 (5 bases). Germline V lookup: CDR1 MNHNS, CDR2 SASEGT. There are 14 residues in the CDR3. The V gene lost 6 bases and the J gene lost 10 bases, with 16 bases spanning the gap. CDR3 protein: CASSSTDTRSPLHF. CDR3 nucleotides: TGTGCCAGCAGCTCCACGGACACCAGATCACCCCTCCACTTT.

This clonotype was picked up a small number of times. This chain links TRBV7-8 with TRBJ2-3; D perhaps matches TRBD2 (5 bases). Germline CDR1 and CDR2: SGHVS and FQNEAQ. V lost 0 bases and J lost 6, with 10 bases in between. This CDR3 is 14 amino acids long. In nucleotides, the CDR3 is TGTGCCAGCAGCTTAGCGGGCCGCGGGGATACGCAGTATTTT. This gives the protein CASSLAGRGDTQYF.

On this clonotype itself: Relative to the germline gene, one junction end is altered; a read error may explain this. The CDR3: CASSYPDEQFF. CDR3 nucleotides: TGTGCCAGCAGTTACCCTGATGAACAGTTCTTC. V is TRBV6-2 or TRBV6-3 and J is TRBJ2-1, with unresolved D. CDR1 MNHEY and CDR2 SVGEGT come from the germline V gene. The CDR3 runs 11 residues.